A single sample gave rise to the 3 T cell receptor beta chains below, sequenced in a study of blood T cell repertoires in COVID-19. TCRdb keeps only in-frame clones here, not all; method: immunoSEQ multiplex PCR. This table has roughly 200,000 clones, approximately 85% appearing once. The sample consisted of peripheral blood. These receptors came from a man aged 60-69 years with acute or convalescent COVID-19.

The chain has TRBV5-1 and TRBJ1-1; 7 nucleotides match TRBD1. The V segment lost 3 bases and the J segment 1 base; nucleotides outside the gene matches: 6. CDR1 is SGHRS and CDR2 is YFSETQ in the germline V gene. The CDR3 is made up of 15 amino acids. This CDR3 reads CASSSGGLPNTEAFF. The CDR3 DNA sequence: TGCGCCAGCAGCTCAGGGGGGCTCCCGAACACTGAAGCTTTCTTT.

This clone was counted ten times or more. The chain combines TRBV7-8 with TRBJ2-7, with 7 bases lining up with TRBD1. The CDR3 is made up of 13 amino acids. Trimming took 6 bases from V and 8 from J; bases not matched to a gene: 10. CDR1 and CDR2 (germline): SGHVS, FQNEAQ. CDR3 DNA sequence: TGTGCCAGCAGGGGACAGAAACGGCTTAAGCAGTACTTC. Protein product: CASRGQKRLKQYF. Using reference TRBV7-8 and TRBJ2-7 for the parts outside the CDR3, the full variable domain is GAGVSQSPRYKVAKRGQDVALRCDPISGHVSLFWYQQALGQGPEFLTYFQNEAQLDKSGLPSDRFFAERPEGSVSTLKIQRTQQEDSAVYLCASRGQKRLKQYFGPGTRLTVT.

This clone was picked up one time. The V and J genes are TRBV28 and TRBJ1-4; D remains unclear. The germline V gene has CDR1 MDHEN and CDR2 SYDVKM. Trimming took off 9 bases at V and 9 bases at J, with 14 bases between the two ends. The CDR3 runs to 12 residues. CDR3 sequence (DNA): TGTGCCAGTGGACGGGGAGAGCAAAAACTGTTTTTT. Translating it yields CASGRGEQKLFF. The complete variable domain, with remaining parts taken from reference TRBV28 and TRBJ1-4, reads DVKVTQSSRYLVKRTGEKVFLECVQDMDHENMFWYRQDPGLGLRLIYFSYDVKMKEKGDIPEGYSVSREKKERFSLILESASTNQTSMYLCASGRGEQKLFFGSGTQLSVL.